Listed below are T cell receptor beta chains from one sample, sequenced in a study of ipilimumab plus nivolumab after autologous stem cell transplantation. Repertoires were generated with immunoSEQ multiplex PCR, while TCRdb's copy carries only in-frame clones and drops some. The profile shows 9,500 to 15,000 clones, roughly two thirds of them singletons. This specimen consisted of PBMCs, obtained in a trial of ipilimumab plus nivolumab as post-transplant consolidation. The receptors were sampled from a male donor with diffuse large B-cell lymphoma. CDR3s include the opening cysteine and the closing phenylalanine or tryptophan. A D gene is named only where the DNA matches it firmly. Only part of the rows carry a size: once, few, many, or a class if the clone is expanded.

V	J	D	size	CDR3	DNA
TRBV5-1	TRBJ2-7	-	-	CASSATQGFRVEQYF	TGCGCCAGCAGCGCTACACAGGGATTTAGGGTCGAGCAGTACTTC
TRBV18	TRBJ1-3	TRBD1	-	CASSLKQNRGSGNTIYF	TGTGCCAGCTCACTCAAACAAAACAGGGGCTCTGGAAACACCATATATTTT
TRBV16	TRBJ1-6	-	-	CASSQGMNSPLHF	TGTGCCAGCAGCCAGGGCATGAATTCACCCCTCCACTTT
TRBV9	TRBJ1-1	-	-	CASSVAVLRPTQWTANTEAFF	TGTGCCAGCAGCGTAGCGGTCTTGAGGCCTACTCAGTGGACGGCGAACACTGAAGCTTTCTTT
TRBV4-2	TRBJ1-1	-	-	CASSLLKLNTEAFF	TGTGCCAGCAGCCTACTAAAGTTGAACACTGAAGCTTTCTTT
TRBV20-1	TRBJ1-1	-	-	CSASKNTEAFF	TGCAGTGCTAGCAAGAACACTGAAGCTTTCTTT
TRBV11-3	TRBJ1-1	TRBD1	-	CASSRGQGANTEAFF	TGTGCCAGCAGCCGCGGACAGGGGGCGAACACTGAAGCTTTCTTT
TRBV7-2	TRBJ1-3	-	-	CASSLPRAGNTIYF	TGTGCCAGCAGCTTGCCGAGGGCTGGAAACACCATATATTTT
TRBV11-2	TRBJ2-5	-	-	CATRAGIGGIQQTQYF	TGTGCCACCAGAGCAGGGATTGGGGGGATCCAACAGACCCAGTACTTC
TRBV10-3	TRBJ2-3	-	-	CAISIKADTQYF	TGTGCCATCAGCATTAAGGCAGATACGCAGTATTTT
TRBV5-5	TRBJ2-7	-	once	CASSQGYEQYF	TGTGCCAGCAGCCAGGGTTACGAGCAGTACTTC
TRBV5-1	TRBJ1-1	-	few	CASSFGNTEAFF	TGCGCCAGCAGCTTCGGGAACACTGAAGCTTTCTTT
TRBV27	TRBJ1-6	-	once	CASSYKGGTNSPLHF	TGTGCCAGCAGTTACAAAGGGGGGACGAATTCACCCCTCCACTTT
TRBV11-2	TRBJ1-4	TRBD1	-	CASSQTGGGEKLFF	TGTGCCAGCAGTCAGACAGGGGGCGGTGAAAAACTGTTTTTT
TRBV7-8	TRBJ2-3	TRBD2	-	CASRPTPRGATTDTQYF	TGTGCCAGCAGACCAACGCCGCGGGGGGCAACCACAGATACGCAGTATTTT
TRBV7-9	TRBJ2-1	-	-	CASSFRARRDRYEQFF	TGTGCCAGCAGCTTCCGGGCGAGGCGGGACAGATATGAGCAGTTCTTC
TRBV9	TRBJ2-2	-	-	CASSGNTGELFF	TGTGCCAGCAGCGGGAACACCGGGGAGCTGTTTTTT
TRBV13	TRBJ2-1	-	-	CASSASANHNEQFF	TGTGCCAGCAGCGCCTCCGCAAACCACAATGAGCAGTTCTTC
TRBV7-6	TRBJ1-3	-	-	CASSLAHGGKGQTSSGNTIYF	TGTGCCAGCAGCTTAGCGCATGGAGGGAAAGGACAAACGAGCTCTGGAAACACCATATATTTT
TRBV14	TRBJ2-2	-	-	CASSPRPNTGELFF	TGTGCCAGCAGCCCCAGGCCGAACACCGGGGAGCTGTTTTTT
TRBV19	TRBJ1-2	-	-	CASSMTSSNYGYTF	TGTGCCAGTAGTATGACAAGCTCTAACTATGGCTACACCTTC
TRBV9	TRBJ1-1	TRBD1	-	CASSSSDRGEAFF	TGTGCCAGCAGCAGCTCAGACAGGGGTGAAGCTTTCTTT
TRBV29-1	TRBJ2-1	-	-	CSVEDQGGNEQFF	TGCAGCGTTGAAGATCAGGGGGGCAATGAGCAGTTCTTC